In this sample, the clone carrying this TCR beta chain turned up a few times. Antigen unknown. Since a much larger clone is just one base distant, this may be a read error. The sample is drawn from a study of metastatic and nonmetastatic thyroid tumors. Study information: Where malignant and benign thyroid patients were concerned, repertoires were compared across blood and tumor or nodule tissue.

No treatment of any kind had been given to any patient before thyroid surgery. TCRdb reassembled clones from the PCR reads with MiXCR. The table records 55,000 or so clones, over 15% of them present only once. Regarding the study as a whole: Malignant thyroid tumors reportedly had TCR beta diversity that was significantly higher than in benign nodules, in blood and tumor.

The CDR3 has 18 residues. Germline CDR1 is MNHNS and CDR2 is SASEGT. V is TRBV6-1 and J is TRBJ2-2; TRBD2 might be the D (6 bases). The sequenced material came from blood. This TCR derives from a female donor with papillary thyroid cancer or a benign thyroid nodule (not recorded which). Some clones in this sample may be carry-over from other donors' samples. The CDR3 region is CASSKTRGVIRNTAELFF. In nucleotides, the CDR3 is TGTGCCAGCAGTAAGACTAGGGGTGTTATTAGGAACACCGCGGAGCTGTTTTTT.